This TCR beta chain was recovered during a study of blood T cells in healthy people across ages. Study-wide results and limits: As naive T cell percentage varied, TCR beta diversity correlated strongly with it.

Germline V gene data show CDR1 as SGDLS and CDR2 as YYNGEE. The CDR3 extends over 15 amino acids. V was shortened by 1 base and J by 7 bases, with 14 bases between the two germline ends. A J-beta primer mix and a sample-barcoded 5' primer were used in a second PCR of about 6 to 12 cycles. TCRdb re-analysed the 5' RACE reads in MiXCR, keeping a single row per CDR3 protein. Of around 800,000 distinct CDR3 sequences listed, under 30% were seen once; the top ten hold around 2.9%. In the case of this clonotype: Antigen specificity is unknown.

These data also featured in a second study, about T cells of mothers and their children.

The receptor comes from a boy aged 10-17 years in good health. Sequencing was done on a sample of blood. This sequence joins TRBV9 and TRBJ1-4; perhaps TRBD1 as D (5 bases). The CDR3 DNA reads as TGTGCCAGCAGCGTATTAGGGGAGGTATCTGAAAAACTGTTTTTT. This translates into CASSVLGEVSEKLFF.